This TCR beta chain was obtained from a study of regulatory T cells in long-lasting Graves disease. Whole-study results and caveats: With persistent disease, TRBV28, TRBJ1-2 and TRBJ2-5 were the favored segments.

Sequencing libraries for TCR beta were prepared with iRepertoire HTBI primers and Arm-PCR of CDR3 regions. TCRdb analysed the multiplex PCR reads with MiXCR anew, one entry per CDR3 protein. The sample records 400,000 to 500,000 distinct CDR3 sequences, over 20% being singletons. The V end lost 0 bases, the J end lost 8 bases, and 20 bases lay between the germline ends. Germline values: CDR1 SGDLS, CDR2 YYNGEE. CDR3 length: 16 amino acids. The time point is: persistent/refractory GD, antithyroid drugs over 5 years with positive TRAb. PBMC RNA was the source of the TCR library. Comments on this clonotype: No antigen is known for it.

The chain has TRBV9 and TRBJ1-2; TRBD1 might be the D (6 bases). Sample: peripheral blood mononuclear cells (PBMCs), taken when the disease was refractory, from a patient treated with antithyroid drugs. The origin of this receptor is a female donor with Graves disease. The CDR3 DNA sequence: TGTGCCAGCAGCGTAGAGCCAGGGGTGGTTCTCGACGGCTACACCTTC. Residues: CASSVEPGVVLDGYTF. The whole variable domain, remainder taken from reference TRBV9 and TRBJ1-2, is DSGVTQTPKHLITATGQRVTLRCSPRSGDLSVYWYQQSLDQGLQFLIQYYNGEERAKGNILERFSAQQFPDLHSELNLSSLELGDSALYFCASSVEPGVVLDGYTFGSGTRLTVV.